This T cell receptor (beta chain) emerged from a study of OX40 agonist ivuxolimab in advanced cancers. About the research overall: Melanoma, hepatocellular carcinoma, head and neck or renal cell cancer occurred in dose-escalation patients. Patients achieving partial responses numbered three: one hepatocellular carcinoma case and two cutaneous melanoma cases.

Clones were sequenced by immunoSEQ multiplex PCR, and TCRdb holds only the in-frame ones, with some missing. Of fewer than 15,000 clones in the sample, more than 75% were seen once. Study results and caveats: CD4+ T cells averaged fewer expanded clones than CD8+ T cells.

This clone was detected once. As yet, its antigen is unknown. Germline CDR1 WSHSY, CDR2 SAAADI. Trimming removed 8 bases from V and 7 bases from J; junction bases left unmatched: 11. The CDR3 is 15 residues long. V is TRBV10-2 and J is TRBJ2-2; 9 bases are a match to TRBD2. The clonotype originates from an adult with an advanced solid tumor such as melanoma, head and neck, liver or kidney cancer. The specimen was CD4+ or CD8+ T cells sorted from blood, collected in a trial of the OX40 agonist ivuxolimab. The CDR3 region has the DNA TGCGCCAGCCTGGGCGGGAGGGCGGCCGGCGGGGAGCTGTTTTTT. Encoded protein: CASLGGRAAGGELFF.